A single sample is the source of the 4 T cell receptor beta chains below, sequenced in a study of shared T cell receptors in the human thymus. Clones were read by immunoSEQ multiplex PCR, and TCRdb kept only the in-frame ones, dropping some. In the table there are some 400,000 clones, around 93% of which are singletons. The specimen sequenced was thymocytes. All receptors derive from a human donor.

This chain joins TRBV2 and TRBJ2-3; TRBD2 matches 11 bases. Germline lookup yields CDR1 SNHLY and CDR2 FYNNEI. The CDR3 spans 18 residues. V lost 6 bases, J lost 0 bases, and 11 bases stayed unmatched. The CDR3 nucleotides are TGTGCCAGCAGCCCCGGGACTAGCGGCACATCTAGCACAGATACGCAGTATTTT. Residues: CASSPGTSGTSSTDTQYF.

The V gene is TRBV5-1, the J gene TRBJ2-1, with 13 bases fitting TRBD2. This CDR3 is 17 amino acids long. Germline V gene lookup returns CDR1 SGHRS and CDR2 YFSETQ. The V segment lost 4 bases and the J segment 1 base; nucleotides outside the gene matches: 5. CDR3 sequence reads: CASSTSGRAVSYNEQFF. In DNA, the CDR3 is TGCGCCAGCAGCACTAGCGGGAGGGCCGTTTCCTACAATGAGCAGTTCTTC. Filled out from reference TRBV5-1 and TRBJ2-1, the complete variable domain reads KAGVTQTPRYLIKTRGQQVTLSCSPISGHRSVSWYQQTPGQGLQFLFEYFSETQRNKGNFPGRFSGRQFSNSRSEMNVSTLELGDSALYLCASSTSGRAVSYNEQFFGPGTRLTVL.

The rearrangement uses TRBV7-9 and TRBJ2-1; 8 nucleotides match TRBD2. V trimming: 3 bases; J trimming: 5 bases; junction bases outside the gene matches: 6. Germline CDR1 reads SEHNR; CDR2 reads FQNEAQ (reference sequence). CDR3 length: 15 amino acids. The CDR3 is CASSFHGRGNNEQFF. The CDR3 coding sequence is TGTGCCAGCAGCTTCCACGGGAGGGGGAACAATGAGCAGTTCTTC.

This chain uses TRBV13 with TRBJ2-3; the D gene is possibly TRBD2 (6 bases). CDR1 and CDR2 (germline): PRHDT, FYEKMQ (reference sequence). V shed 3 bases and J shed 2 bases, with 12 bases lying between them. The CDR3 runs 15 residues. CDR3 amino acids: CASSFLERVTDTQYF. The CDR3, as DNA: TGTGCCAGCAGCTTTTTGGAGCGGGTCACAGATACGCAGTATTTT.